One sample yielded the 31 T cell receptor beta chains listed below, sequenced in a study of radiation and T cells in renal cell carcinoma. The data were produced by immunoSEQ multiplex PCR, yet TCRdb's version contains in-frame clones alone and is incomplete. The table records roughly 140,000 clones, approximately 88% of them present only once. Regarding time point: blood 2 weeks post-SBRT. Treatment here: 15 Gy SBRT to primary tumor, nephrectomy 4 weeks later. The sequencing here drew on blood, taken from a patient whose treatment included radiotherapy and nephrectomy. The origin of the receptors is a woman between 50 and 59 years old with renal cell carcinoma.

J is TRBJ1-6 and V is TRBV5-6; D uncertain. V was shortened by 3 bases and J by 0 bases, with 7 bases between the two germline ends. Germline CDR1 reads SGHDT; CDR2 reads YYEEEE. The CDR3 runs to 15 residues. CDR3 sequence reads: CASSYTSSYNSPLHF. CDR3 nucleotides: TGTGCCAGCAGCTATACGAGCTCCTATAATTCACCCCTCCACTTT.

The chain has TRBV11-1 and TRBJ2-3; D possibly corresponds to TRBD2 (6 bases). This CDR3 has 15 residues. Germline V gene lookup returns CDR1 SGHAT and CDR2 FQDESV (reference sequence). Trimming took 7 bases from V and 0 from J, leaving 14 bases between them. The CDR3 sequence: CASTNLRDSTDTQYF. The CDR3 nucleotides are TGTGCCAGCACCAACTTGCGGGACAGCACAGATACGCAGTATTTT.

V gene TRBV5-1 combines with J gene TRBJ1-1, with TRBD1 identical over 8 bases. CDR1 is SGHRS, CDR2 YFSETQ, per germline. J was trimmed by 4 bases and V by 0 bases; bases with no gene match: 8. The CDR3 length is 16 residues. For the CDR3, the DNA is TGCGCCAGCAGCTTGGTCGCAGGGGGCACTGGCACTGAAGCTTTCTTT. It encodes CASSLVAGGTGTEAFF.

The rearrangement uses TRBV12-5 and TRBJ1-1; D gene uncertain. CDR3 length equals 13 residues. Germline CDR1 is LGHNT and CDR2 is FRNRAP. V lost 0 bases to trimming and J lost 10 bases, with 12 bases between them. The CDR3 is CASGLVGGVGAFF. As DNA, the CDR3 is TGTGCTAGTGGTTTGGTGGGCGGGGTGGGAGCTTTCTTT. The variable domain in full, completed from reference TRBV12-5 and TRBJ1-1, reads DARVTQTPRHKVTEMGQEVTMRCQPILGHNTVFWYRQTMMQGLELLAYFRNRAPLDDSGMPKDRFSAEMPDATLATLKIQPSEPRDSAVYFCASGLVGGVGAFFGQGTRLTVV.

The V and J genes are TRBV5-1 and TRBJ2-1, with unresolved D. V was cut by 0 bases and J by 4 bases, with 11 bases left in between. Germline V gene lookup returns CDR1 SGHRS and CDR2 YFSETQ. The CDR3 contains 15 residues. CDR3 sequence (DNA): TGCGCCAGCAGCTTGGTTCGGAACGGGTACAATGAGCAGTTCTTC. Residues: CASSLVRNGYNEQFF.

This clone was recorded a few times. The genes are TRBV6-6 and TRBJ1-1; perhaps TRBD1 as D (6 bases). CDR1 is MNHNY and CDR2 is SVGAGI in the germline V gene (reference sequence). V shed 5 bases and J shed 1 base, with 8 bases lying between them. This CDR3 region has 13 residues. CDR3 sequence reads: CASSGQRNTEAFF. The CDR3 DNA reads as TGTGCCAGCAGTGGACAGAGGAACACTGAAGCTTTCTTT.

This clone came up once. This rearrangement joins TRBV5-1 to TRBJ1-4, with 7 bases aligning to TRBD1. The trim removed 3 bases at V and 5 bases at J, leaving 4 bases unmatched. The CDR3 runs to 14 residues. CDR1 and CDR2 from the germline V gene are SGHRS and YFSETQ. The CDR3 coding sequence is TGCGCCAGCAGCTGGGGACAGAAAAATGAAAAACTGTTTTTT. It translates to CASSWGQKNEKLFF.

This clone is a singleton in its sample. The rearrangement joins TRBV7-2 to TRBJ2-5; 7 positions agree with TRBD2. V was clipped by 3 bases and J by 4 bases; unmatched bases: 5. This CDR3 spans 14 amino acids. Germline V gives CDR1 SGHTA, CDR2 FQGNSA. The DNA for the CDR3 is TGTGCCAGCAGCTTTGGGGGGGATTCAGAGACCCAGTACTTC. This gives the protein CASSFGGDSETQYF.

The genes are TRBV6-5 and TRBJ1-6; D is possibly TRBD1 (6 bases). The CDR3 sequence is 13 residues long. CDR1 is MNHEY, CDR2 SVGAGI, per germline. The CDR3 bases are TGTGCAGCAGGAACAGGGAGAAATTCACCCCTCCACTTT. Its protein product is CAAGTGRNSPLHF.

The chain links TRBV2 to TRBJ1-1, with D tentatively TRBD1 (6 bases). V was pared by 9 bases and J by 2 bases, with 16 bases between. The CDR3 length is 14 residues. CDR1 and CDR2 from the germline V gene are SNHLY and FYNNEI. CDR3 region: CASLIGQLNTEAFF. The DNA of the CDR3 is TGTGCCAGTTTGATCGGACAGTTAAACACTGAAGCTTTCTTT.

V is TRBV7-9 and J is TRBJ1-3; TRBD1 agrees at 7 bases. In germline, CDR1 is SEHNR, CDR2 FQNEAQ (reference sequence). This CDR3 region has 16 residues. Trimming cost V 5 bases and J 2 bases; bases outside gene matches: 9. CDR3 DNA: TGTGCCAGCAGCCGCGCCGCCGGGACAGCTGGAAACACCATATATTTT. Residues: CASSRAAGTAGNTIYF.

This chain links TRBV6-5 with TRBJ2-7; D ambiguous. Germline values: CDR1 MNHEY, CDR2 SVGAGI. This CDR3 comprises 15 residues. With 6 bases removed from V and 2 bases from J, the gap between germline ends came to 17 bases. CDR3 DNA: TGTGCCAGCAGACCGGGTTTCGGGCAGGCCTACGAGCAGTACTTC. It encodes CASRPGFGQAYEQYF.

The V and J genes are TRBV7-2 and TRBJ2-7; D unclear. The germline V gene has CDR1 SGHTA and CDR2 FQGNSA. V was cut by 1 base and J by 5 bases, with 9 bases left in between. This CDR3 has 13 residues. CDR3 loop: CASSLVSKDEQYF. The DNA for the CDR3 is TGTGCCAGCAGCTTAGTCTCTAAAGACGAGCAGTACTTC.

This clone showed up just once. J is TRBJ1-6 and V is TRBV5-4; TRBD1 matches at 7 bases. This CDR3 has 15 amino acids. V lost 1 base, J lost 11 bases, and 9 bases stayed unmatched. The germline V gene has CDR1 SGHNT and CDR2 YYREEE (reference sequence). The DNA for the CDR3 is TGTGCCAGCAGCTTGCAGGGGGTCGGGTTGGCACCCCTCCACTTT. The encoded protein is CASSLQGVGLAPLHF. Looking up the rest from reference TRBV5-4 and TRBJ1-6 gives the full variable domain: ETGVTQSPTHLIKTRGQQVTLRCSSQSGHNTVSWYQQALGQGPQFIFQYYREEENGRGNFPPRFSGLQFPNYSSELNVNALELDDSALYLCASSLQGVGLAPLHFGNGTRLTVT.

This clone was observed a handful of times. V usage is TRBV19 and J usage is TRBJ2-1; D is possibly TRBD1 (5 bases). CDR3 length: 12 amino acids. V gave up 5 bases and J gave up 10 bases, with 12 bases separating them. Germline V gives CDR1 LNHDA, CDR2 SQIVND (reference sequence). The CDR3 region is CASSSGFTEQFF. CDR3 nucleotides: TGTGCCAGTAGTTCAGGGTTTACGGAGCAGTTCTTC.

The chain recombines TRBV5-1 with TRBJ1-1, with D uncertain. The V end was cut by 5 bases, the J end by 5 bases, with 13 bases between. The CDR3 contains 13 residues. Germline CDR1 is SGHRS and CDR2 is YFSETQ. CDR3 bases: TGCGCCAGCAGACCCTTTGGGAGAACTGAAGCTTTCTTT. It is translated as CASRPFGRTEAFF. Combining the CDR3 with reference TRBV5-1 and TRBJ1-1 gives the whole variable domain KAGVTQTPRYLIKTRGQQVTLSCSPISGHRSVSWYQQTPGQGLQFLFEYFSETQRNKGNFPGRFSGRQFSNSRSEMNVSTLELGDSALYLCASRPFGRTEAFFGQGTRLTVV.

The chain joins TRBV25-1 to TRBJ1-2, with D uncertain. The CDR3 covers 11 residues. V was clipped by 6 bases and J by 7 bases, with 9 bases between them. Germline lookup yields CDR1 MGHDK and CDR2 SYGVNS. CDR3 nucleotides: TGTGCCAGCAGCTTAGGGCTTGGCTACACCTTC. Its translation: CASSLGLGYTF.

This chain uses TRBV15 with TRBJ1-4; D ambiguous. The germline V gene encodes CDR1 LNHNV and CDR2 YYDKDF (reference sequence). The CDR3 has 13 amino acids. Trimming shortened V by 4 bases and J by 13 bases, and 16 bases separated the two germline ends. The CDR3 nucleotides are TGTGCCACCAGCACCTCGTCCGGTTTAGGACTGTTTTTT. This sequence encodes CATSTSSGLGLFF. Together with reference TRBV15 and TRBJ1-4, the CDR3 gives the full variable domain: DAMVIQNPRYQVTQFGKPVTLSCSQTLNHNVMYWYQQKSSQAPKLLFHYYDKDFNNEADTPDNFQSRRPNTSFCFLDIRSPGLGDTAMYLCATSTSSGLGLFFGSGTQLSVL.

The V gene is TRBV15, the J gene TRBJ2-3; D ambiguous. With 0 bases removed from V and 5 bases from J, the gap between germline ends came to 3 bases. The germline V gene encodes CDR1 LNHNV and CDR2 YYDKDF (reference sequence). The CDR3 is 12 residues long. CDR3 protein: CATSRDRDTQYF. The CDR3 DNA reads as TGTGCCACCAGCAGAGATAGAGATACGCAGTATTTT.

This chain connects TRBV5-1 to TRBJ2-2, with 10 nucleotides matching TRBD1. The V segment lost 0 bases and the J segment 7 bases; nucleotides outside the gene matches: 3. Germline CDR1 is SGHRS and CDR2 is YFSETQ. The CDR3 is 15 residues long. Here the CDR3 reads CASSLATGGNGELFF. CDR3 coding DNA: TGCGCCAGCAGCTTGGCGACAGGGGGCAACGGGGAGCTGTTTTTT.

This rearrangement joins TRBV30 to TRBJ2-7; weak D call: TRBD2 (6 bases). Deletions cut 4 bases from V and 5 bases from J, with 15 bases between. CDR1 and CDR2 (germline): GTSNPN, SVGIG (reference sequence). CDR3 length: 13 amino acids. The CDR3 region is CAWTGGVPNEQYF. For the CDR3, the DNA is TGTGCCTGGACTGGCGGGGTCCCTAACGAGCAGTACTTC.

CDR3 sequence (DNA): TGTGCCAGCAACGGGTGGCCGGGGGTCTATGGCTACACCTTC. Its translation is CASNGWPGVYGYTF. The chain uses TRBV6-1 and TRBJ1-2; tentatively, D is TRBD1 (5 bases). The CDR3 loop spans 14 amino acids. V was trimmed by 7 bases and J by 4 bases, leaving 16 bases between them. Germline V gene sequence: CDR1 MNHNS, CDR2 SASEGT.

This chain joins TRBV11-2 and TRBJ1-2; possibly TRBD1 for D (5 bases). CDR3 length: 14 residues. V was cut by 2 bases and J by 4 bases, with 11 bases left in between. Germline loops: CDR1 SGHAT, CDR2 FQNNGV. The CDR3 region is CASSLPWQGYGYTF. In nucleotides, the CDR3 is TGTGCCAGCAGCTTACCGTGGCAGGGCTATGGCTACACCTTC.

J is TRBJ1-5 and V is TRBV7-9; D is possibly TRBD1 (6 bases). The germline CDR1 and CDR2 sequences are SEHNR and FQNEAQ (reference sequence). Trimming removed 5 bases from V and 3 bases from J, with 11 bases in between. The CDR3 spans 14 residues. The CDR3 coding sequence is TGTGCCAGCAGCCAAACAGGGTACAATCAGCCCCAGCATTTT. It specifies CASSQTGYNQPQHF.

The chain carries TRBV20-1 and TRBJ2-3; the D gene could be TRBD1 or TRBD2 (5 bases each). The germline V and J ends were trimmed by 6 bases and 4 bases, with 8 bases remaining between them. The CDR3 extends over 11 amino acids. The germline V gene encodes CDR1 DFQATT and CDR2 SNEGSKA (reference sequence). The CDR3 spells CSAGESDTQYF. CDR3 bases: TGCAGTGCGGGGGAGTCAGATACGCAGTATTTT.

CDR3 protein: CASRLRLTMNTEAFF. Here the CDR3 DNA reads TGTGCCAGCAGGCTCCGACTAACAATGAACACTGAAGCTTTCTTT. The chain carries TRBV13 and TRBJ1-1; no clear D gene. This CDR3 has 15 residues. V lost 6 bases and J lost 0, with 14 bases in between. The V gene's germline CDR1 is PRHDT and CDR2 FYEKMQ (reference sequence).

The chain recombines TRBV6-6 with TRBJ2-7; 11 nucleotides agree with TRBD1. Per the germline V gene, CDR1 is MNHNY and CDR2 is SVGAGI (reference sequence). The junction had 6 bases not matched to a gene; V was cut back by 5 bases and J by 6 bases. This CDR3 region has 14 residues. CDR3 sequence: CASSQGTGGGEQYF. The CDR3, as DNA: TGTGCCAGCAGTCAGGGGACAGGGGGGGGCGAGCAGTACTTC.

For the CDR3, the DNA is TGCGCCAGCAGCTTGGCAAACTTACAAGAGACCCAGTACTTC. This gives the protein CASSLANLQETQYF. V and J are TRBV5-1 and TRBJ2-5, with D uncertain. Germline CDR1 SGHRS, CDR2 YFSETQ. Deletions cut 0 bases from V and 2 bases from J, with 8 bases between. CDR3 length equals 14 residues.

The V gene is TRBV5-1, the J gene TRBJ2-5, with TRBD2 identical over 8 bases. The ends lost 0 bases at V and 3 bases at J; junction bases unmatched: 4. CDR3 size: 15 residues. Looked up from germline, CDR1 is SGHRS and CDR2 is YFSETQ. This chain's CDR3 is CASSLVVAGKETQYF. CDR3 nucleotides: TGCGCCAGCAGCTTGGTAGTAGCGGGGAAAGAGACCCAGTACTTC.

This chain joins TRBV28 and TRBJ1-6; TRBD1 is a possible D gene (5 bases). The CDR3 sequence is 14 residues long. The V gene's germline CDR1 is MDHEN and CDR2 SYDVKM. Trimming cost V 4 bases and J 13 bases, with 17 bases left between them. The CDR3 loop is CASSSGGERFPLHF. CDR3 nucleotide sequence: TGTGCCAGCAGTTCGGGGGGAGAGAGGTTCCCCCTCCACTTT.

The chain carries TRBV6-5 and TRBJ1-1, with a possible D match to TRBD1 (5 bases). The V end was cut by 0 bases, the J end by 2 bases, with 7 bases between. Germline V gene data show CDR1 as MNHEY and CDR2 as SVGAGI. The length of the CDR3 is 14 residues. CDR3 sequence: CASSYSTVNTEAFF. The CDR3 DNA is TGTGCCAGCAGTTACTCGACAGTAAACACTGAAGCTTTCTTT.